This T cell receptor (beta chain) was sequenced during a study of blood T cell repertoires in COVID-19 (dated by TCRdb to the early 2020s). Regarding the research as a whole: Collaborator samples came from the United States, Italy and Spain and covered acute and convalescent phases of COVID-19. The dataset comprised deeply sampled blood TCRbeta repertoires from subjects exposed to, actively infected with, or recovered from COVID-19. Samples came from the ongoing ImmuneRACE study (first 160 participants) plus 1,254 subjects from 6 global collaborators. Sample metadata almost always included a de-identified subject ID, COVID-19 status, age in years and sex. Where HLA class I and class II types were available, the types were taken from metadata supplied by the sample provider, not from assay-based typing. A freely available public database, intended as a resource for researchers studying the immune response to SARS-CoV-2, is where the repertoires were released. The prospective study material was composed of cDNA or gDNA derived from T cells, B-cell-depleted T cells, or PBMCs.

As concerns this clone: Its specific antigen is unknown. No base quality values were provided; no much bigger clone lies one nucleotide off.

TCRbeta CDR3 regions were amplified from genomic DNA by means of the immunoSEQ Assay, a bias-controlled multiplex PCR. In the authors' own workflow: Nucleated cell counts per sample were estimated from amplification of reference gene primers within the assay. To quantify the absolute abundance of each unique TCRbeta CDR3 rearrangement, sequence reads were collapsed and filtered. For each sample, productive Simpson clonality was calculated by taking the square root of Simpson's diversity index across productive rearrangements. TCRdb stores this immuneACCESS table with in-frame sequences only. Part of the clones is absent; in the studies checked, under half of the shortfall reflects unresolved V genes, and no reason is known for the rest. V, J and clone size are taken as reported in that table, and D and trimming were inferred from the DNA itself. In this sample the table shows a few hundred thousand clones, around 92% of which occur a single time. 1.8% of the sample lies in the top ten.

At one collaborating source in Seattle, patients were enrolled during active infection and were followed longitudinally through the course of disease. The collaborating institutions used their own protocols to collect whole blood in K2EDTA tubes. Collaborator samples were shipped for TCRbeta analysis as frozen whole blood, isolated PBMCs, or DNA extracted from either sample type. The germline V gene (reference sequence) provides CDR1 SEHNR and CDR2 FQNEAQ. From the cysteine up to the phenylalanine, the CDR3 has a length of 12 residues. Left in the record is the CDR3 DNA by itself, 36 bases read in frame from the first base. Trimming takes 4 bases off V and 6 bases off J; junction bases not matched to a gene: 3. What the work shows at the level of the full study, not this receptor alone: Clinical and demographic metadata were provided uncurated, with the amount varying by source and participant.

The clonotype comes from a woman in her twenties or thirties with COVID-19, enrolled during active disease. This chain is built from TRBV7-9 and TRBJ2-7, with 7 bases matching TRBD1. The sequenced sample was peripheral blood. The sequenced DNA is TGTGCCAGCAGCTACAGGGGCGGCGAGCAGTACTTC. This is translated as CASSYRGGEQYF.